There are many counts of the clone carrying this T cell receptor (beta chain). According to the study, TCR beta libraries were built with iRepertoire HTBI primers and CDR3-region Arm-PCR. MiXCR, run by TCRdb on the multiplex PCR reads, gives a single entry per CDR3 protein. The sample consists of 350,000 to 450,000 distinct CDR3 sequences, around 20% of them appearing once. The entry originates in a study of regulatory T cells in long-lasting Graves disease. Time point: persistent/refractory GD, antithyroid drugs over 5 years with positive TRAb. RNA isolated from PBMCs was used to make the TCR library. V lost 4 bases, J lost 12 bases, and 18 bases lay in between. Germline CDR1 reads SNHLY; CDR2 reads FYNNEI. The CDR3 length is 13 residues.

The chain joins TRBV2 to TRBJ1-1, with unresolved D. This TCR was sampled from a female donor with Graves disease. The source material was peripheral blood mononuclear cells (PBMCs), sampled when the disease was refractory, from a patient treated with antithyroid drugs. The CDR3 region has the DNA TGTGCCAGCAGTGGGGTCAGCTCCCCCGGGACTTTCTTT. It encodes CASSGVSSPGTFF.